The entry that follows covers one T cell receptor beta chain sequence. Its specificity is unknown. The sample comes from a study of T cell therapy after organ transplantation. Whole-study context: T cells were expanded about 2 weeks with 30 CMV class I/II epitopes. Of ten patients, eight responded clinically and two did not. Whole-study findings and limits: Both transferred clonotypes and endogenous ones absent from products apparently reconstituted. In nonresponders, large pretherapy expansions changed minimally after therapy.

V lost 10 bases and J lost 1, with 15 bases in between. Per germline, CDR1 MGHDK and CDR2 SYGVNS. CDR3 length: 14 residues. Method: immunoSEQ multiplex PCR; TCRdb's copy keeps in-frame clones and lacks some. Altogether tens of thousands of clones are present, about 95% being singletons, with the ten largest covering 2.5% to 3.5%. The sample here was CD8+ T cells from blood, taken before autologous CMV-specific T cell therapy. The V and J genes are TRBV25-1 and TRBJ2-3; D tentatively reads TRBD1 or TRBD2 (5 bases each). This sequence was found in a human patient who had received a solid organ transplant and had CMV disease. The CDR3: CANLNRGGTDTQYF. The CDR3 DNA reads as TGTGCCAACCTTAATAGGGGAGGCACAGATACGCAGTATTTT.